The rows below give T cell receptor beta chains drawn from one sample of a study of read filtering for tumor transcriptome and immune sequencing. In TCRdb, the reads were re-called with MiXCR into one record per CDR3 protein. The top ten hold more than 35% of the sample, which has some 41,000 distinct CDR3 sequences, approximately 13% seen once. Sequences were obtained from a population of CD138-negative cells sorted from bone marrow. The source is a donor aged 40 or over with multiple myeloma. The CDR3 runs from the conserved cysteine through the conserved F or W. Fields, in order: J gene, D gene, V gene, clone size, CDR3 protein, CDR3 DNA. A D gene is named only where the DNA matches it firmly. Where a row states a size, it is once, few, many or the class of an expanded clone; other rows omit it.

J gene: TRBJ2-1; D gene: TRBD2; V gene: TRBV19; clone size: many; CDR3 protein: CASSGLAGQYNEQFF; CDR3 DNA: TGTGCCAGTAGCGGGCTAGCGGGACAGTACAATGAGCAGTTCTTC
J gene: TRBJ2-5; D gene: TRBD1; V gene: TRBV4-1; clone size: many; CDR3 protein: CASSDRTGLEETQYF; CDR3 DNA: TGCGCCAGCAGCGATCGGACAGGGCTCGAAGAGACCCAGTACTTC
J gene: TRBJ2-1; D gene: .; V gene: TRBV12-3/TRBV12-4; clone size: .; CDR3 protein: CASSLRSSYSEQFF; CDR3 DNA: TGTGCCAGCAGTCTCAGGAGCTCCTACAGTGAGCAATTCTTC
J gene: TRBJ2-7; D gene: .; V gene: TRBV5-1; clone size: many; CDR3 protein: CASSSRYEQYF; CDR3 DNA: TGCGCCAGCAGCTCGAGGTACGAGCAGTACTTC
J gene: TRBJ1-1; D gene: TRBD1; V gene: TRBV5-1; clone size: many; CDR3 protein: CASSLLGQGRGLNTEAFF; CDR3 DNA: TGCGCCAGCAGCTTGCTAGGACAGGGCAGGGGTTTGAACACTGAAGCTTTCTTT
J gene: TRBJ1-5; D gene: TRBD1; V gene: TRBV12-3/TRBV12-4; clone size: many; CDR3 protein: CASSRTGGQFNQPQHF; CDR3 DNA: TGTGCCAGCAGCCGTACCGGGGGACAGTTCAATCAGCCCCAGCATTTT
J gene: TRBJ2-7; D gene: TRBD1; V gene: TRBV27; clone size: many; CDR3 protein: CASSEDRGLEQYF; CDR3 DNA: TGTGCCAGCAGCGAGGACAGGGGTCTCGAGCAGTACTTC
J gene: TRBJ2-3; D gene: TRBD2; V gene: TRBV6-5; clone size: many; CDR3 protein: CASSFRFSGSTDTQYF; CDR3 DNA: TGTGCCAGCAGTTTTCGATTTAGCGGGAGCACAGATACGCAGTATTTT
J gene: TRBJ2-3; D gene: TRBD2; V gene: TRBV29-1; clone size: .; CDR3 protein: CSVEDVKGGWSSTDTQYF; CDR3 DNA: TGCAGCGTTGAAGATGTAAAGGGAGGGTGGTCTAGCACAGATACGCAGTATTTT
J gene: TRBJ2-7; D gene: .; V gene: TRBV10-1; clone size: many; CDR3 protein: CASSDAQGSAFYEQYF; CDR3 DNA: TGCGCCAGCAGTGATGCCCAGGGTTCAGCGTTCTACGAGCAGTACTTC
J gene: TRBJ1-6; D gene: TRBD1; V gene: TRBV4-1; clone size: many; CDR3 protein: CASSQDDQGANSPLHF; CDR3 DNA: TGCGCCAGCAGCCAAGATGACCAGGGGGCCAATTCACCCCTCCACTTT
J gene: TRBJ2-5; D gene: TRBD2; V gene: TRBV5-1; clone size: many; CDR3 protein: CASTFSGSEVETQYF; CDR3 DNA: TGCGCCAGCACCTTTAGCGGGAGCGAGGTAGAGACCCAGTACTTC
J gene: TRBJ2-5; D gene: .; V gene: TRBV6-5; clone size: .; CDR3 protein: CASTAHPGVEEETQYF; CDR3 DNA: TGTGCCAGCACCGCACACCCGGGAGTCGAGGAAGAGACCCAGTACTTC
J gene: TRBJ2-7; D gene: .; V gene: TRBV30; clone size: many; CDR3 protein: CAFGRAKLGEQYF; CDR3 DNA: TGTGCCTTCGGCAGGGCGAAGTTAGGGGAGCAGTACTTC
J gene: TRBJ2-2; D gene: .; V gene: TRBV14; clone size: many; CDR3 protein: CASSHGRGFAGELFF; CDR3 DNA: TGTGCCAGCAGCCATGGTCGGGGTTTCGCCGGGGAGCTGTTTTTT
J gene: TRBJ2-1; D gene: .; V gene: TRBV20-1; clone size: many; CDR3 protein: CSADVGGGPYNEQFF; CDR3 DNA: TGCAGTGCTGATGTAGGGGGGGGGCCTTACAATGAGCAGTTCTTC
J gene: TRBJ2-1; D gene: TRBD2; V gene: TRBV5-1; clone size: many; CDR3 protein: CASSLPTSGSRNEQFF; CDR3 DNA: TGCGCCAGCAGCTTGCCGACTAGCGGGAGTAGAAATGAGCAATTCTTC
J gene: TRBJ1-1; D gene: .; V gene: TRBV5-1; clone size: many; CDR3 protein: CASSLEPGPMNTEAFF; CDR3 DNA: TGCGCCAGCAGCTTGGAACCGGGGCCCATGAACACTGAAGCTTTCTTT
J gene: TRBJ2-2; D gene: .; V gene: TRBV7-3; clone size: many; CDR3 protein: CASSLTGGTGELFF; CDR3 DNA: TGTGCCAGCAGCTTAACGGGGGGCACCGGGGAGCTGTTTTTT
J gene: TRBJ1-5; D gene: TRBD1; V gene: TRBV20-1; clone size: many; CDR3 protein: CSASPGTGAWQPQHF; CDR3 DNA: TGCAGTGCTAGCCCCGGGACAGGGGCTTGGCAGCCCCAGCATTTT
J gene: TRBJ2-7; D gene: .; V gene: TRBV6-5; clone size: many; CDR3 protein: CASSYSGTPKEEQYF; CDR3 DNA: TGTGCCAGCAGTTACTCGGGGACCCCGAAGGAAGAGCAGTACTTC
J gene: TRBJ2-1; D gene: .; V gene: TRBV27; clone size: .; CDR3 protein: CASSPPRSYQRDEQFF; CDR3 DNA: TGTGCCAGCAGTCCACCCCGGAGCTACCAACGAGATGAGCAGTTCTTC
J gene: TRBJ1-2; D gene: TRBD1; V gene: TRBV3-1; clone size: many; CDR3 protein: CASRLFDRDGYGYTF; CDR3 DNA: TGTGCCAGCAGGCTTTTTGACAGGGATGGCTATGGCTACACCTTC
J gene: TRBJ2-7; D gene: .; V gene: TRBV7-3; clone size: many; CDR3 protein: CASSLGVEYEQYF; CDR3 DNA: TGTGCCAGCAGCTTAGGGGTGGAGTACGAGCAGTACTTC
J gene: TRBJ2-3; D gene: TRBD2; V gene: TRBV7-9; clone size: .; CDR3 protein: CASSPGLVEADTQYF; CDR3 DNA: TGTGCCAGCAGCCCGGGACTAGTGGAGGCAGATACGCAGTATTTT
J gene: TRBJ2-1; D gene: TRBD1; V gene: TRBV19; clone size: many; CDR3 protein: CASSTDVSTGDGEQFF; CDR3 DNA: TGTGCCAGTAGTACCGACGTGTCTACAGGGGATGGTGAGCAGTTCTTC
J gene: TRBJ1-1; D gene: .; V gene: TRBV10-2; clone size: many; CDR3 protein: CASSGTANTEAFF; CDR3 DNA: TGCGCCAGCAGTGGGACAGCGAACACTGAAGCTTTCTTT
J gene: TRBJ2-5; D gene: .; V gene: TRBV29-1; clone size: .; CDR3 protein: CSVAGGREETQYF; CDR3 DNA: TGCAGCGTCGCCGGGGGCCGGGAAGAGACCCAGTACTTC
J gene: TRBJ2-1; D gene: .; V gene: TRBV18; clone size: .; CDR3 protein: CASSPLTEGGSYNEQFF; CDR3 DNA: TGTGCCAGCTCACCGCTGACGGAGGGGGGGTCCTACAATGAGCAGTTCTTC
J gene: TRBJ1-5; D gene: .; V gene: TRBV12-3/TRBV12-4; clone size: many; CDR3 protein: CASIKGHGDQPQHF; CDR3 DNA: TGTGCCAGCATCAAGGGACACGGGGATCAGCCCCAGCATTTT
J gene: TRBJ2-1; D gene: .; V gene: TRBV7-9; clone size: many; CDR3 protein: CASSLSTGGVYNEQFF; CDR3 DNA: TGTGCCAGCAGCTTAAGTACTGGGGGCGTCTACAATGAGCAGTTCTTC
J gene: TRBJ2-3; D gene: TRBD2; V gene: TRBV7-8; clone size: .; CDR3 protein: CASSSRLAGMTTDTQYF; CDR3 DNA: TGTGCCAGCAGCTCTAGACTAGCGGGTATGACAACAGATACGCAGTATTTT
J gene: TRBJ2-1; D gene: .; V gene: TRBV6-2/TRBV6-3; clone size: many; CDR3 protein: CASSYSHEGDEQFF; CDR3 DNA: TGTGCCAGCAGTTACTCGCACGAGGGGGATGAGCAGTTCTTC
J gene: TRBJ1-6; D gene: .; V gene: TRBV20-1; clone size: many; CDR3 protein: CSASEQADSPLHF; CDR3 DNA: TGCAGTGCTAGCGAACAGGCCGATTCACCCCTCCACTTT
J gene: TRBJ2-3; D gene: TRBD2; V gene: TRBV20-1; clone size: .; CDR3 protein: CSATNFGEGTGTQYF; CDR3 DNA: TGCAGTGCAACTAATTTTGGGGAGGGCACAGGTACGCAGTATTTT
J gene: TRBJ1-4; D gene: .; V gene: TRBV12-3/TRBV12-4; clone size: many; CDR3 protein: CASRLGAGGEKLFF; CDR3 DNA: TGTGCCAGCAGGTTGGGGGCCGGTGGTGAAAAACTGTTTTTT
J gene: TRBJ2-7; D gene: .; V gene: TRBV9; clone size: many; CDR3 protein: CASSVGPGALVYEQYF; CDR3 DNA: TGTGCCAGCAGCGTAGGACCTGGGGCCCTCGTCTACGAGCAGTACTTC
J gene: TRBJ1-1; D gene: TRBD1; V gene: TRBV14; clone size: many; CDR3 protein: CASSQRTGMNTEAFF; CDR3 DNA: TGTGCCAGCAGCCAGAGGACAGGAATGAACACTGAAGCTTTCTTT
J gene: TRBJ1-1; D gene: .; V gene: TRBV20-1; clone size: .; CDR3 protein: CSASVISTEAFF; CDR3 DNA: TGCAGTGCCTCAGTGATTTCTACTGAAGCCTTCTTT
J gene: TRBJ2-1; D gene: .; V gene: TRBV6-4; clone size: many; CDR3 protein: CASRNNNEQFF; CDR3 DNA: TGTGCCAGCAGAAACAACAATGAGCAGTTCTTC